This section outlines one T cell receptor beta chain sequence together with its context. Its antigen is still unknown. These data are taken from a study of cytomegalovirus exposure and HLA in healthy donors. Study-wide findings and caveats: What TCR beta sequences reportedly achieved was accurate prediction of HLA-A and HLA-B alleles in most subjects. The authors listed approximately 160 TCR beta chains as cytomegalovirus-associated.

The PCR had 60 Vbeta and 13 Jbeta primers. The protocol was immunoSEQ multiplex PCR, while the TCRdb copy is restricted to in-frame clones and leaves out a portion. The sample lists roughly 130,000 clones, approximately 80% occurring once. This receptor was taken from a male donor in good health and CMV-seropositive. Sequencing used PBMCs.

CDR3 DNA: TGTGCCAGCAGCCAAGCAACCGCGGATACGCAGTATTTT. Translated, it gives CASSQATADTQYF. The chain uses TRBV14 and TRBJ2-3; D gene ambiguous. The CDR3 totals 13 residues. Trimming pared 1 base from V and 6 bases from J, leaving 8 bases between. Per germline, CDR1 SGHDN and CDR2 FVKESK.